This TCR beta chain appears in the sequencing data of a study of breast tumors, draining lymph nodes, adjacent tissues. The V gene's germline CDR1 is DFQATT and CDR2 SNEGSKA (reference sequence). Germline trimming cut 2 bases from V and 6 bases from J; bases unmatched to any gene: 4. The CDR3 is 14 amino acids. With respect to this clonotype: Its antigen is not known. This may stem from a read error, because a much larger clone lies one nucleotide away.

One entry per CDR3 protein, called by TCRdb with MiXCR from the multiplex PCR reads. The top ten hold 8.1% of the sample, which has about 89,000 distinct CDR3 sequences, approximately 30% seen once. Findings of the study overall: Luminal-like breast cancer showed significantly higher tumor–nontumor repertoire similarity than basal-like. Compared with lymph nodes, tumors were less diverse; compared with nontumor tissue, more. That most tumor T cells come from lymph nodes remained unproven. The data were judged consistent with most tumor T cells coming from lymph node and expanding in tumor.

Samples came from axillary lymph nodes draining the breast cancer. This receptor was taken from a female donor with breast cancer. Some clones in this sample may be carry-over from other donors' samples. This chain uses TRBV20-1 with TRBJ2-1; 10 bases match TRBD2. The sequenced sample consisted of axillary lymph node tissue. CDR3 loop: CSARLAGALNEQFF. CDR3 nucleotides: TGCAGTGCTAGACTAGCGGGAGCTCTCAATGAGCAGTTCTTC.